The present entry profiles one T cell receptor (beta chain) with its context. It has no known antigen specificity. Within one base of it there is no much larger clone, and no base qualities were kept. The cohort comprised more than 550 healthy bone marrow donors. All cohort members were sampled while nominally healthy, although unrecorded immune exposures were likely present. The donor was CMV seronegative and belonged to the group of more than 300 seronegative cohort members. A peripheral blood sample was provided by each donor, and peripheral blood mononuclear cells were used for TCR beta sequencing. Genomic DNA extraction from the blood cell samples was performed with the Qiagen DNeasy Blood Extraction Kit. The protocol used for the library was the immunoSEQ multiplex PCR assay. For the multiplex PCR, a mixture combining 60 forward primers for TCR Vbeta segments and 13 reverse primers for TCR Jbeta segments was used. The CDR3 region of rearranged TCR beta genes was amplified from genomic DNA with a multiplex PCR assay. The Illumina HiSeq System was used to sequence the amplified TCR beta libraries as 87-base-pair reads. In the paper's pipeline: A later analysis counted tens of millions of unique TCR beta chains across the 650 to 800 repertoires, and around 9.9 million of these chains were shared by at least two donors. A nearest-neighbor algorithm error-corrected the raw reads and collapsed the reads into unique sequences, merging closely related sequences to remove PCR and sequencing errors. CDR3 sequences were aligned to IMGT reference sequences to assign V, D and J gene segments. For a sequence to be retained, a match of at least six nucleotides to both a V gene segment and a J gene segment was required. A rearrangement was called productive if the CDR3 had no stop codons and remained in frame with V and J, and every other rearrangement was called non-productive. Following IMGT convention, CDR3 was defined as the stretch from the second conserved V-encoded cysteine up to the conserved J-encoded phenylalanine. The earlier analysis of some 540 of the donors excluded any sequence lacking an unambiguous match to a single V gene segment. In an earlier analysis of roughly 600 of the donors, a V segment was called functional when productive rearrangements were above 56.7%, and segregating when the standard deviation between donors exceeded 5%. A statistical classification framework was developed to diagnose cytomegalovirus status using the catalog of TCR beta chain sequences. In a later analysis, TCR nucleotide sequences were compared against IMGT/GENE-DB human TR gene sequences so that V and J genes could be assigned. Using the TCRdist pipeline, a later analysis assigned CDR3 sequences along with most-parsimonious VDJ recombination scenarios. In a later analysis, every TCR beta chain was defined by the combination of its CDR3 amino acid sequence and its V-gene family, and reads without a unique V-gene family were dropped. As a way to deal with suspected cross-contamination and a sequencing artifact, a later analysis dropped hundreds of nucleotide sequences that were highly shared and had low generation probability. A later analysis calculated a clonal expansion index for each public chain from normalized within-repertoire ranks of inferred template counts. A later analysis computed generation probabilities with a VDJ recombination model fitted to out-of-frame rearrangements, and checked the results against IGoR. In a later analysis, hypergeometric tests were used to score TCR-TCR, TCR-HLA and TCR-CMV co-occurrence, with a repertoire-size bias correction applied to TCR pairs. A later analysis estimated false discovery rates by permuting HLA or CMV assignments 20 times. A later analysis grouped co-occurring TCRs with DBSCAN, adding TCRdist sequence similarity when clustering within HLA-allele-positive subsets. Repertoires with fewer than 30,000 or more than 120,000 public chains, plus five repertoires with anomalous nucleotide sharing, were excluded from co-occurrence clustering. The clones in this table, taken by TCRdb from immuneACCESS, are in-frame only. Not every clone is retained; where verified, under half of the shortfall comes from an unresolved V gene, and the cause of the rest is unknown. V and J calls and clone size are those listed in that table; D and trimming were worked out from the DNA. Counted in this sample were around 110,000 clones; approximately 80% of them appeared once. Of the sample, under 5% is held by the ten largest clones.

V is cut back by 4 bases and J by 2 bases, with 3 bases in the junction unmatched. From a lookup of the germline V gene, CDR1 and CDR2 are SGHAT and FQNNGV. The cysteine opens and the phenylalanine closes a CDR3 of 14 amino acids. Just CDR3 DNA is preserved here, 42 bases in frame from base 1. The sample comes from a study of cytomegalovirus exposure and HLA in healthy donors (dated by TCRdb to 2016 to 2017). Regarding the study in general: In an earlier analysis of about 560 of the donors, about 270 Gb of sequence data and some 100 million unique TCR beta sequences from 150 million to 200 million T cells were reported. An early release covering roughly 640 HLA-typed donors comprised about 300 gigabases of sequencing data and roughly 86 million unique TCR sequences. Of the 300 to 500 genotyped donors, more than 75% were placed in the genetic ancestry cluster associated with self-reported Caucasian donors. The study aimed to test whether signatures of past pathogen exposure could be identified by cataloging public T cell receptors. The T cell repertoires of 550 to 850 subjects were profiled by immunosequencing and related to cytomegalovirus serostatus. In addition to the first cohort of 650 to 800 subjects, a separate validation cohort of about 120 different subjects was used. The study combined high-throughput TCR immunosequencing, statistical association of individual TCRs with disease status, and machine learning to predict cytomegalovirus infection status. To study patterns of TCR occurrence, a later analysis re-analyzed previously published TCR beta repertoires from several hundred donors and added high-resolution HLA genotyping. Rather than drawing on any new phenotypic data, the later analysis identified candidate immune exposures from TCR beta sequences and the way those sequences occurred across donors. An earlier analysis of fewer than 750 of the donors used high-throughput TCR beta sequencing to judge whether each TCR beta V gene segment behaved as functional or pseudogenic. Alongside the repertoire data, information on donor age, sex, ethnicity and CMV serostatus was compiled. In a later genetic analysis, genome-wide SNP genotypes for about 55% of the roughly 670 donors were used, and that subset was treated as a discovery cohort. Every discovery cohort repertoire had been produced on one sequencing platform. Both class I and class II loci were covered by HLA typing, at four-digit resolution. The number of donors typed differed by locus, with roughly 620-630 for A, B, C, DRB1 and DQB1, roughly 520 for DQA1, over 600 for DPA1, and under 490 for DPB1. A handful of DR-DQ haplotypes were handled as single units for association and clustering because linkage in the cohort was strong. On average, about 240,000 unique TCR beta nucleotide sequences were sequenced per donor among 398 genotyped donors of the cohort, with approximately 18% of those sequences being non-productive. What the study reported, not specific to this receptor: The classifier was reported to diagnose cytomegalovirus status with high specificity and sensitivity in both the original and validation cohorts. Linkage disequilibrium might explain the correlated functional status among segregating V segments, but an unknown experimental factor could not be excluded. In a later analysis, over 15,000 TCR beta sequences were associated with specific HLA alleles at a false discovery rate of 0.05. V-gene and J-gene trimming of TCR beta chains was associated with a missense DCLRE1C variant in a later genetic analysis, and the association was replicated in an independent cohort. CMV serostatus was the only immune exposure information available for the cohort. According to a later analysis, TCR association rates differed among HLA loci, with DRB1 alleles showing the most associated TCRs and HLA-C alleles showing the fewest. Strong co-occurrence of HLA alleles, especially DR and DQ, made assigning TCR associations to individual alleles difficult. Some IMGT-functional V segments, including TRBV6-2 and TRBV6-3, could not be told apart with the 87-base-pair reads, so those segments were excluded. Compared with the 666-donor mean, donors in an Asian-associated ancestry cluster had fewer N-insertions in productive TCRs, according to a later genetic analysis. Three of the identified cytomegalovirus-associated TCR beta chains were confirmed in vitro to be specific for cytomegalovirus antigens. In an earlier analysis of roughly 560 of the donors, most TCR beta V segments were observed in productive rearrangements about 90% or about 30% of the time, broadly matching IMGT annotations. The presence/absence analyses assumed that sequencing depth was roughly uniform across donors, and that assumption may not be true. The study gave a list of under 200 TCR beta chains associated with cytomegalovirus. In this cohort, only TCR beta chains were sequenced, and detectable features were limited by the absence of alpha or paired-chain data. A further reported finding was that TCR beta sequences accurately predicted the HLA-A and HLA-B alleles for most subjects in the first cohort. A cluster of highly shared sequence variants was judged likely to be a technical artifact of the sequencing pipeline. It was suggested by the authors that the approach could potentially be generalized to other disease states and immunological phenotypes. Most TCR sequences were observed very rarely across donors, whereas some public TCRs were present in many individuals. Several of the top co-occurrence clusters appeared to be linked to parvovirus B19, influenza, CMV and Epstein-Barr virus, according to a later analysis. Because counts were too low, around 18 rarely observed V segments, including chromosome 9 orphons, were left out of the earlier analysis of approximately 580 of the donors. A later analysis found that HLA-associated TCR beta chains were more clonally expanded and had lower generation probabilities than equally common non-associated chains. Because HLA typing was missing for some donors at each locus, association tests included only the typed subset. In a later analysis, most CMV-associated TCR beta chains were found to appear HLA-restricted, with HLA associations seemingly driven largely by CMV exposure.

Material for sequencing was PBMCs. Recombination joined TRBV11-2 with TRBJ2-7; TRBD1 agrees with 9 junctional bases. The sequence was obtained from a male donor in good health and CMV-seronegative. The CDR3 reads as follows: CASSSGQGPYEQYF. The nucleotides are TGTGCCAGCAGCTCCGGACAGGGGCCCTACGAGCAGTACTTC.